This entry describes one TCR beta chain. What it binds is unknown. The sample is drawn from a study of liver allograft versus peripheral blood T cells. The wider study: What was compared were the T cell receptor repertoires in transplanted livers and those in the peripheral blood of recipients. The study's findings and limits: Repertoires of T cell receptors that resided inside liver allografts reportedly differed from those in peripheral blood.

MiXCR, applied by TCRdb to the reads, yields one record per CDR3 protein. There are 6,500 to 10,000 distinct CDR3 sequences in the sample; 15% to 20% occur only once, and roughly 4.4% lies in the top ten. The CDR3 has 16 residues. Trimming removed 4 bases from V and 0 bases from J, with 13 bases in between. Per germline, CDR1 SGHRS and CDR2 YFSETQ. The sequence derives from a human patient who had a liver transplant. Part of the T cell pool may stem from the graft donor. The chain is built from TRBV5-1 and TRBJ2-2; D might be TRBD2 (5 bases). The CDR3 is CASSLGRLTNTGELFF. The CDR3 region has the DNA TGCGCCAGCAGCCTGGGGAGACTAACGAACACCGGGGAGCTGTTTTTT.